This TCR beta chain emerged from a study of neoadjuvant anti-PD-1 for oral cavity cancer. This CDR3 is built from 15 residues. Trimming cost V 3 bases and J 4 bases, with 15 bases left between them. Per germline, CDR1 LNHDA and CDR2 SQIVND (reference sequence). Profiled with immunoSEQ multiplex PCR; TCRdb holds only in-frame clones, not every one. The data show about 20,000 clones, roughly three quarters seen once. The chain links TRBV19 to TRBJ2-5, with D possibly TRBD2 on 6 matching bases. The sequence was obtained from a person aged 35-79 years with oral cavity squamous cell carcinoma. Sequences were derived from PBMCs, sampled before nivolumab (anti-PD-1) treatment. The DNA for the CDR3 is TGTGCCAGTAGTATTCTAGCGAAAGTAGGAGAGACCCAGTACTTC. Its protein product is CASSILAKVGETQYF.